What follows are 17 T cell receptor beta chains derived from one specimen sequenced in a study of T cells expressing NK-cell markers. TCRdb re-analyzed the 5' RACE reads; it lists each CDR3 protein once, without DNA. With a few hundred thousand distinct CDR3 sequences in the sample, the ten largest clones hold approximately 3.6%. The sequencing sample was made of blood T cells: a sorted CD56 or NKG2C T cell subset, CD4+ or CD8+ T cells, or bulk PBMC T cells (not recorded which). The source of these receptors is a man younger than 35 in good health.

V usage is TRBV7-8 and J usage is TRBJ2-1; TCRdb picks TRBD2, but there is no DNA to check that call. From germline, CDR1 is SGHVS and CDR2 FQNEAQ. This CDR3 has 15 amino acids. CDR3 in amino acids: CASMKSEVISDEQFF.

The chain uses TRBV6-1 and TRBJ2-1; checking the TCRdb D call of TRBD2 is not possible without DNA. The CDR3 consists of 13 residues. The germline CDR1 and CDR2 sequences are MNHNS and SASEGT. The CDR3 protein is CASSLSGTSEQFF.

This sequence joins TRBV5-1 and TRBJ2-7; TCRdb's D call of TRBD2 is untestable without DNA. CDR3 size: 12 residues. CDR1 is SGHRS, CDR2 YFSETQ, per germline. The CDR3 loop is CASSLEGAVQYF.

V gene TRBV28 combines with J gene TRBJ2-5; TCRdb's assignment of TRBD1 cannot be checked, as there is no DNA. Germline CDR1 and CDR2: MDHEN and SYDVKM. This CDR3 is built from 15 residues. The CDR3: CASSLGARVGETQYF.

The chain has TRBV28 and TRBJ2-1; TCRdb proposes TRBD1, but this gene call is untestable without DNA. Germline V CDR1 and CDR2: MDHEN, SYDVKM. CDR3 length equals 17 residues. CDR3: CASSISWVQGTYNEQFF. The full variable domain, rest sourced from reference TRBV28 and TRBJ2-1, is DVKVTQSSRYLVKRTGEKVFLECVQDMDHENMFWYRQDPGLGLRLIYFSYDVKMKEKGDIPEGYSVSREKKERFSLILESASTNQTSMYLCASSISWVQGTYNEQFFGPGTRLTVL.

CDR3 protein: CASSRIGDSNQPQHF. The chain is built from TRBV7-8 and TRBJ1-5. Germline values: CDR1 SGHVS, CDR2 FQNEAQ. The CDR3 length is 15 residues.

The J gene is TRBJ2-3, the V gene TRBV5-5; there is no DNA to check the TCRdb D call of TRBD2. Germline V gene data show CDR1 as SGHKS and CDR2 as YYEKEE (reference sequence). This CDR3 has 18 residues. The CDR3 is CASSLAPSGSPSTDTQYF.

The chain is built from TRBV12-3 or TRBV12-4 and TRBJ2-5; TCRdb's D call of TRBD1 is untestable without DNA. The CDR3 spans 15 residues. This chain's CDR3 is CASSPRDAGGQTQYF.

The J gene is TRBJ2-1, the V gene TRBV11-2; TCRdb indicates TRBD1, and absent DNA this call remains unverified. Germline values: CDR1 SGHAT, CDR2 FQNNGV. The CDR3 loop spans 17 amino acids. The CDR3: CASSLLRSGSATVLQFF.

CDR3: CATSDPSTGWGTQYF. J is TRBJ2-5 and V is TRBV24-1. Germline assignment: CDR1 KGHDR and CDR2 SFDVKD. The CDR3 runs to 15 residues.

The chain couples TRBV21-1 to TRBJ2-3; TCRdb calls TRBD2, which cannot be checked without DNA. TRBV21-1 is flagged as a pseudogene. The CDR3 totals 15 residues. Here the CDR3 reads CASSKLPDITDTQYF.

The chain links TRBV6-6 to TRBJ1-1; TCRdb designates TRBD1, a call that cannot be tested without DNA. The CDR3 runs to 12 residues. The germline CDR1 and CDR2 sequences are MNHNY and SVGAGI (reference sequence). This chain's CDR3 is CASGKQGTEAFF.

The CDR3 reads CATSDRKAKNIQYF. The chain couples TRBV24-1 to TRBJ2-4. The germline gives CDR1 KGHDR, CDR2 SFDVKD. This CDR3 comprises 14 residues.

The chain employs TRBV11-2 and TRBJ2-1. Germline V gives CDR1 SGHAT, CDR2 FQNNGV. The CDR3 contains 17 residues. CDR3 residues: CASSLVGPFDSYNEQFF.

The chain employs TRBV7-3 and TRBJ2-2; TCRdb's D call, TRBD1, is unchecked because there is no DNA. Germline assignment: CDR1 SGHTA and CDR2 FQGTGA. CDR3 length equals 15 residues. The CDR3 protein is CASSSYTRGAGELFF.

V gene TRBV15 combines with J gene TRBJ2-1; TCRdb proposes TRBD1, but this gene call is untestable without DNA. CDR1 and CDR2 from the germline V gene are LNHNV and YYDKDF (reference sequence). The CDR3 consists of 19 residues. The chain's CDR3 is CATSRDLGPPRNSYNEQFF.

The genes are TRBV7-2 and TRBJ1-4; TCRdb returns TRBD1, unconfirmable since there is no DNA. Per the germline V gene, CDR1 is SGHTA and CDR2 is FQGNSA. The CDR3 covers 14 residues. CDR3: CASSAPSQREKLFF.